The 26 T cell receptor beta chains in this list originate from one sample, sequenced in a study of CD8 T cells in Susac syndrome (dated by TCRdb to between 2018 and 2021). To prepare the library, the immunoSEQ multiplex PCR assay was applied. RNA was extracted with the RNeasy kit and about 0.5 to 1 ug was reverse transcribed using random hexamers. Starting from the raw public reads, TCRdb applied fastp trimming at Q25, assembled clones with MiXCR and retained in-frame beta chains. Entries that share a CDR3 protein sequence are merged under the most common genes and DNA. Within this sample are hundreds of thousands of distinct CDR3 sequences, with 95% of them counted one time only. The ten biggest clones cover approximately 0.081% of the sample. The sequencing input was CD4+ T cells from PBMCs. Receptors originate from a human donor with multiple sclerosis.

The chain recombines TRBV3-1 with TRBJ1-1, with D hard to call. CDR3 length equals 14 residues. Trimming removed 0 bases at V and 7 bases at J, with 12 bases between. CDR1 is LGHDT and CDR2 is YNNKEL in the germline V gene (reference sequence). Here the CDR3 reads CASSQDKASGEAFF. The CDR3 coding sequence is TGTGCCAGCAGCCAAGATAAGGCTTCAGGTGAAGCTTTCTTT.

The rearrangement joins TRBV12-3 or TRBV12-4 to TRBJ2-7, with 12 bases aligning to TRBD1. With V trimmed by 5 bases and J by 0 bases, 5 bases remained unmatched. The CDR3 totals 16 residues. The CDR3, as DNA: TGTGCCAGCAGTCCGCGGGACAGGGGGCCCTCCTACGAGCAGTACTTC. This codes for CASSPRDRGPSYEQYF.

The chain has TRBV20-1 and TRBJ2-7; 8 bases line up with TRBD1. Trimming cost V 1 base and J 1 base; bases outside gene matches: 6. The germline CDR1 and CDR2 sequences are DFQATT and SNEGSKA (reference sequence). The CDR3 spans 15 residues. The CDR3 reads CSARAKDRASYEQYV. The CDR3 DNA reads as TGCAGTGCTAGAGCTAAGGACAGGGCGTCCTACGAGCAGTACGTC.

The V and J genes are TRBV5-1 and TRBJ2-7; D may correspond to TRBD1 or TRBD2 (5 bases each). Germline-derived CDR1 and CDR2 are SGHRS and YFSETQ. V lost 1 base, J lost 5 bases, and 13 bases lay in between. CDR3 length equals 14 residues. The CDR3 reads CASSLRDPGDEQYF. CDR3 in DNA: TGCGCCAGCAGCTTGCGGGACCCAGGAGACGAGCAGTACTTC.

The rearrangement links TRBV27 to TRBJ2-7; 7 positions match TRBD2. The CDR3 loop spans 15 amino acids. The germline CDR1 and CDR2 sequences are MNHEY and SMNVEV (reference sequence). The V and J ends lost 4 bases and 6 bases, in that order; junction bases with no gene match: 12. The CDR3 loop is CASSSHDKGGIEQYF. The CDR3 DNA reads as TGTGCCAGCAGTTCTCACGACAAGGGAGGGATCGAGCAGTACTTC.

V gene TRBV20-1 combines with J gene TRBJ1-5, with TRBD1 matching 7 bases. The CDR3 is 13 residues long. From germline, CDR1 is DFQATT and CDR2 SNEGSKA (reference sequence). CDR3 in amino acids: CSFGQAGNQPQHF. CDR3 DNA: TGCAGCTTTGGACAGGCGGGGAATCAGCCCCAGCATTTT.

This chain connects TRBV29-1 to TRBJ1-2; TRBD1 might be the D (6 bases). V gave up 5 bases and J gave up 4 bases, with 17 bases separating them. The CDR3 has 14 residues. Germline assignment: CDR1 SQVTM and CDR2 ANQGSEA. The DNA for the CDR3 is TGCAGCGTTAAAAGGGGGGACGGCCTCTATGGCTACACCTTC. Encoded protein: CSVKRGDGLYGYTF.

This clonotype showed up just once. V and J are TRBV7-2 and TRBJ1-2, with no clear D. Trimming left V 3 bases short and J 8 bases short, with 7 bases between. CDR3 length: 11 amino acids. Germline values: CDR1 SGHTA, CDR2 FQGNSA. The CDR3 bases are TGTGCCAGCAGCTTGGGCATCGGCTACACCTTC. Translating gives CASSLGIGYTF.

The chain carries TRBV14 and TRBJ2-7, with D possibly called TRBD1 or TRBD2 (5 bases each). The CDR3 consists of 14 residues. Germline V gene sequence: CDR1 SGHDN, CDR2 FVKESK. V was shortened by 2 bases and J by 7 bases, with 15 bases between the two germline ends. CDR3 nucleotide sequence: TGTGCCAGCAGCCAACGGGGACGACTCTTGGAGCAGTACGTC. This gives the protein CASSQRGRLLEQYV.

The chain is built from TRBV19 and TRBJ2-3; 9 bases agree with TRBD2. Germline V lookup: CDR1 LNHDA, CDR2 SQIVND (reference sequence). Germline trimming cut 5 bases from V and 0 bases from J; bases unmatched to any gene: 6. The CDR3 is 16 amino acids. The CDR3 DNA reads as TGTGCCAGTAGTCTGGGACTAGCACCGAGCACAGATACGCAGTATTTT. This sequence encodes CASSLGLAPSTDTQYF.

This chain's CDR3 is CASSQARGGYTDTQYF. CDR3 bases: TGTGCCAGCAGCCAAGCCCGGGGGGGGTACACAGATACGCAGTATTTT. The chain couples TRBV3-1 to TRBJ2-3; 8 nucleotides match TRBD2. This CDR3 spans 16 amino acids. Per germline, CDR1 LGHDT and CDR2 YNNKEL (reference sequence). The junction had 5 bases not matched to a gene; V was cut back by 1 base and J by 2 bases.

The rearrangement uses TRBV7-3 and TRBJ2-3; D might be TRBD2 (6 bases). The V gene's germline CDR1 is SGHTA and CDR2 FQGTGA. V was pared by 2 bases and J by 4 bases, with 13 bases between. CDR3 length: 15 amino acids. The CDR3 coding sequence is TGTGCCAGCAGCTTAGTGGCGGGGTCGTCAGATACGCAGTATTTT. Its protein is CASSLVAGSSDTQYF.

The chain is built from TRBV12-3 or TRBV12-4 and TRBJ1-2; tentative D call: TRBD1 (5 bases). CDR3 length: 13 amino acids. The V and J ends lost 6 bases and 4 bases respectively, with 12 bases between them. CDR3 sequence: CASRAGKVYGYTF. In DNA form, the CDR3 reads TGTGCCAGCAGGGCAGGGAAAGTCTATGGCTACACCTTC.

The CDR3 DNA reads TGCAGTGCTAGAGACCCCGGGGGGACGAACACTGAAGCTTTCTTT. Its translation is CSARDPGGTNTEAFF. V is TRBV20-1 and J is TRBJ1-1, with D maybe TRBD1 (5 bases). The V and J ends lost 0 bases and 1 base respectively, with 12 bases between them. In germline, CDR1 is DFQATT, CDR2 SNEGSKA (reference sequence). The CDR3 loop spans 15 amino acids.

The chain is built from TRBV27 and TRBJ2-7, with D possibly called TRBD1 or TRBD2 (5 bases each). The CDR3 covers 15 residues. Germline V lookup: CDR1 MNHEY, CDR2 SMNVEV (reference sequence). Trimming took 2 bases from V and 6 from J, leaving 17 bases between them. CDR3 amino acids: CASSLRGARKGEQYF. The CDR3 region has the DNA TGTGCCAGCAGTTTAAGGGGAGCGCGAAAGGGCGAGCAGTACTTC.

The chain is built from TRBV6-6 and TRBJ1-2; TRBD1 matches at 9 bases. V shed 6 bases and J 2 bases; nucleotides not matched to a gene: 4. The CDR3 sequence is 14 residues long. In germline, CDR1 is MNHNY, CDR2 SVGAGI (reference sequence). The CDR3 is CASSGQGRNYGYTF. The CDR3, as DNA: TGTGCCAGCAGCGGACAGGGGCGGAACTATGGCTACACCTTC.

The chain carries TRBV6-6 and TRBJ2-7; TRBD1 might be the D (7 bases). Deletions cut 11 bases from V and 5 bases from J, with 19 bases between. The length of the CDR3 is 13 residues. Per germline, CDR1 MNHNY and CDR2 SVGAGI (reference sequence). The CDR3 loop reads CACKEGARNEQYF. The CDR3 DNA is TGTGCCTGCAAGGAGGGGGCGCGAAACGAGCAGTACTTC.

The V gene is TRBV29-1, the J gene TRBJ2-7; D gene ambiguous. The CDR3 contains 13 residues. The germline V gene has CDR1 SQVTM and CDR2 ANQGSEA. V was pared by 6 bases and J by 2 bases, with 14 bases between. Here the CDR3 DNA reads TGCAGCGTCGCCCGGGCCGGCCCCTACGAGCAGTACTTC. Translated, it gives CSVARAGPYEQYF.

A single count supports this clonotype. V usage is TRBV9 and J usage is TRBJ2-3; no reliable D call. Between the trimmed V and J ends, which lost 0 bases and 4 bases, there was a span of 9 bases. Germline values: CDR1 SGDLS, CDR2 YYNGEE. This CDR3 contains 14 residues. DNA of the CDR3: TGTGCCAGCAGCGTAGCTCGAGTATCAGATACGCAGTATTTT. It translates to CASSVARVSDTQYF.

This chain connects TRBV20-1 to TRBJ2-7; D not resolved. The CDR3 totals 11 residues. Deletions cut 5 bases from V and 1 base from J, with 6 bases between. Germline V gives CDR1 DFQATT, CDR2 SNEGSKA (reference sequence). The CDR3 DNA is TGCAGTGCTTCCGATTCCTACGAGCAGTACTTC. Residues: CSASDSYEQYF.

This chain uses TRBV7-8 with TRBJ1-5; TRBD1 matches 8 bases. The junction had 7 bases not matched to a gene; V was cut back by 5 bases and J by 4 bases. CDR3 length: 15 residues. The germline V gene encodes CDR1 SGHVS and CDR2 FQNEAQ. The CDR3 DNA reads TGTGCCAGCAGCCAGGACAGGGTGCAGAATCAGCCCCAGCATTTT. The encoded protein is CASSQDRVQNQPQHF.

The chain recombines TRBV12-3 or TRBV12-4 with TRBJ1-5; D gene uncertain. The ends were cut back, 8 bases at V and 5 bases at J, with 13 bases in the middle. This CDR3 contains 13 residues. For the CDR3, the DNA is TGTGCCAGCTCGAAAGAAAGGGATCAGCCCCAGCATTTT. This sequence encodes CASSKERDQPQHF.

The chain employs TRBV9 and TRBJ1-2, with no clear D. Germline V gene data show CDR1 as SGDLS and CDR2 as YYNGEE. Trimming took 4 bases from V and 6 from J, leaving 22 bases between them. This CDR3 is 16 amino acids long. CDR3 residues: CASSRRSMPYGDGYTF. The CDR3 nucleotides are TGTGCCAGCAGCCGCCGGTCAATGCCGTACGGGGATGGCTACACCTTC.

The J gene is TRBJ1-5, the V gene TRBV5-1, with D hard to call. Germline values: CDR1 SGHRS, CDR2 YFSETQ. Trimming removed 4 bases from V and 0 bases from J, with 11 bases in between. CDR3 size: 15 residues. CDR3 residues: CASSPAPGSNQPQHF. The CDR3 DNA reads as TGCGCCAGCAGCCCCGCCCCGGGTAGCAATCAGCCCCAGCATTTT.

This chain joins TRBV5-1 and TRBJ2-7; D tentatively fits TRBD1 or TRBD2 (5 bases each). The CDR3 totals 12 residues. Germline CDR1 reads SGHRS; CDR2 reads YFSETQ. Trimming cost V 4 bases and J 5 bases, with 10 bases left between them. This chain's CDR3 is CASSRGVDEQYF. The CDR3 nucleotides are TGCGCCAGCAGCCGAGGGGTCGACGAGCAGTACTTC.

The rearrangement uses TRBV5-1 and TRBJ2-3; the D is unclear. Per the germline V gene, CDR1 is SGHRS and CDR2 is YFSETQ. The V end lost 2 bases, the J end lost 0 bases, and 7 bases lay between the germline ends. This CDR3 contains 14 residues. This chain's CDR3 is CASSFQTSTDTQYF. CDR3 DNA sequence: TGCGCCAGCAGCTTTCAGACTAGCACAGATACGCAGTATTTT. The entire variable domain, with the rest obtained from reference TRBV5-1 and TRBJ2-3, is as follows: KAGVTQTPRYLIKTRGQQVTLSCSPISGHRSVSWYQQTPGQGLQFLFEYFSETQRNKGNFPGRFSGRQFSNSRSEMNVSTLELGDSALYLCASSFQTSTDTQYFGPGTRLTVL.